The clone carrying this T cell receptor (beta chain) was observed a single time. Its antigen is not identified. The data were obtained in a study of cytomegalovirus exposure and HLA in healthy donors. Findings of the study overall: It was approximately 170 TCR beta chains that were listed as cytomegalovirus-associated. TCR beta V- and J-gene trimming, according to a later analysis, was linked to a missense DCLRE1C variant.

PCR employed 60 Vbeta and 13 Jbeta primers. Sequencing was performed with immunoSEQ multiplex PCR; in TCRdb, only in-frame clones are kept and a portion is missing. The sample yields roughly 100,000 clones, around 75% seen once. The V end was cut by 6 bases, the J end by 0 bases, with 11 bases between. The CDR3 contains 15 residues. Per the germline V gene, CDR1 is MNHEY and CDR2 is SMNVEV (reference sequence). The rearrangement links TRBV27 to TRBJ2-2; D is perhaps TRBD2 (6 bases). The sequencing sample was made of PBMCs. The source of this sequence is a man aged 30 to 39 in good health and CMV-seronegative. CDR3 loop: CASRGLASNTGELFF. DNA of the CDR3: TGTGCCAGCAGAGGGCTAGCGTCGAACACCGGGGAGCTGTTTTTT.